The text below deals with one TCR beta chain. The entry originates in a study of blood T cell repertoires in COVID-19. Recruited during active infection, patients (from Seattle) were subsequently followed longitudinally. Some clones are missing from TCRdb's copy, which holds only in-frame ones; the method was immunoSEQ multiplex PCR. The sample lists about 480,000 clones, 89% occurring once. This CDR3 has 15 residues. CDR1 and CDR2 (germline): SGHKS, YYEKEE (reference sequence). Trimming took 4 bases from V and 11 from J; bases not matched to a gene: 7. What was sequenced was peripheral blood. The V gene is TRBV5-5, the J gene TRBJ2-1; 15 bases line up with TRBD2. This clonotype originated in a man aged 18 to 35 with COVID-19, enrolled during active disease. CDR3 sequence reads: CASSIEGLAGGQQFF. Written as DNA, the CDR3 is TGTGCCAGCAGCATAGAAGGACTAGCGGGGGGGCAGCAGTTCTTC.